This passage covers 20 T cell receptor beta chains from one sample sequenced in a study of blood T cell repertoires in COVID-19. Produced via immunoSEQ multiplex PCR; TCRdb's table is partial and in-frame only. The repertoire holds some 200,000 clones, approximately 87% seen once, with roughly 3.3% in the top ten. Source material: PBMCs or T cells enriched from blood (not recorded which). All receptors derive from a woman in her forties or fifties in a cohort exposed to, infected with or recovered from COVID-19 (not recorded which).

V usage is TRBV7-9 and J usage is TRBJ2-7; 7 bases align to TRBD1. With 6 bases clipped from V and 0 bases from J, the junction kept 2 bases outside the gene matches. Germline assignment: CDR1 SEHNR and CDR2 FQNEAQ (reference sequence). The CDR3 runs 13 residues. The CDR3 coding sequence is TGTGCCAGCAGTTGGGACAGCTCCTACGAGCAGTACTTC. Its translation is CASSWDSSYEQYF.

This rearrangement joins TRBV28 to TRBJ2-2; 10 bases agree with TRBD2. Germline lookup yields CDR1 MDHEN and CDR2 SYDVKM. CDR3 size: 14 residues. The junction had 4 bases not matched to a gene; V was cut back by 6 bases and J by 6 bases. CDR3 sequence: CASSTSGGAGELFF. CDR3 in DNA: TGTGCCAGCAGCACCAGCGGGGGGGCCGGGGAGCTGTTTTTT.

This chain connects TRBV4-3 to TRBJ1-4; D is undetermined. The CDR3 extends over 15 amino acids. CDR1 and CDR2 from the germline V gene are LGHNA and YSLEER. Trimming pared 0 bases from V and 4 bases from J, leaving 9 bases between. Here the CDR3 reads CASSQEARYNEKLFF. The CDR3 DNA reads TGCGCCAGCAGCCAAGAGGCAAGATATAATGAAAAACTGTTTTTT.

J is TRBJ1-2 and V is TRBV5-1, with D possibly being TRBD1 (5 bases). The germline V gene has CDR1 SGHRS and CDR2 YFSETQ. Between the trimmed V and J ends, which lost 0 bases and 7 bases, there was a span of 10 bases. The CDR3 length is 13 residues. CDR3 in amino acids: CASSLARGGGYTF. The DNA for the CDR3 is TGCGCCAGCAGCTTGGCCCGGGGGGGTGGCTACACCTTC.

This clone is a singleton in its sample. This sequence joins TRBV12-3 or TRBV12-4 and TRBJ1-2; D call uncertain. The CDR3 runs to 13 residues. The germline V and J ends were trimmed by 6 bases and 2 bases, with 10 bases remaining between them. The CDR3 DNA reads as TGTGCCAGCAGCCAGACATTAAACTATGGCTACACCTTC. Translating it yields CASSQTLNYGYTF.

This chain links TRBV3-1 (or the pseudogene TRBV3-2) with TRBJ2-5; 13 nucleotides align to TRBD2. The CDR3 covers 15 residues. Germline CDR1 is LGHDT and CDR2 is YNNKEL (reference sequence). The V gene end was trimmed by 3 bases and the J gene end by 4 bases; junction bases not matched to a gene: 2. DNA for the CDR3: TGTGCCAGCAGCCATCGACTAGCGGGGGGAGAGACCCAGTACTTC. Its translation is CASSHRLAGGETQYF.

The rearrangement links TRBV7-2 to TRBJ1-2, with 10 bases fitting TRBD1. V shed 6 bases and J 6 bases; nucleotides not matched to a gene: 7. Germline V gives CDR1 SGHTA, CDR2 FQGNSA. This CDR3 contains 14 residues. The CDR3 bases are TGTGCCAGCAGTACAGGACAGGGGGTGGATGGCTACACCTTC. Its protein is CASSTGQGVDGYTF.

This clone was detected only a few times. The chain recombines TRBV19 with TRBJ2-5; 7 bases fit TRBD2. The germline V gene encodes CDR1 LNHDA and CDR2 SQIVND (reference sequence). The CDR3 covers 16 residues. The V segment lost 6 bases and the J segment 2 bases; nucleotides outside the gene matches: 12. CDR3 DNA: TGTGCCAGTAGGGGAAGTGGGAGGGGAGGGCAAGAGACCCAGTACTTC. It yields the protein CASRGSGRGGQETQYF.

V gene TRBV19 combines with J gene TRBJ2-7, with a weak D call TRBD2 (5 bases). V lost 2 bases to trimming and J lost 12 bases, with 14 bases between them. The CDR3 runs 12 residues. The germline V gene has CDR1 LNHDA and CDR2 SQIVND (reference sequence). Here the CDR3 DNA reads TGTGCCAGTAGTATATTGGGCGGGCAGCTGTACTTC. Its translation is CASSILGGQLYF.

This chain links TRBV7-3 with TRBJ2-5; 11 nucleotides line up with TRBD2. J lost 5 bases, V lost 4 bases, and 3 bases had no gene match. The CDR3 spans 14 residues. Germline V gene lookup returns CDR1 SGHTA and CDR2 FQGTGA. The CDR3 loop reads CASSSVAGGETQYF. CDR3 DNA sequence: TGTGCCAGCAGCTCAGTAGCGGGAGGGGAGACCCAGTACTTC.

The J gene is TRBJ2-1, the V gene TRBV19, with TRBD2 identical over 10 bases. With V trimmed by 3 bases and J by 7 bases, 9 bases remained unmatched. This CDR3 comprises 16 residues. The germline CDR1 and CDR2 sequences are LNHDA and SQIVND (reference sequence). The CDR3 DNA reads TGTGCCAGTAGTATCCAGCGGGGGGGCCAGGGGAATGAGCAGTTCTTC. It is translated as CASSIQRGGQGNEQFF.

CDR3 sequence reads: CASSIRTGDYEQYF. CDR3 DNA: TGTGCCAGTAGTATACGGACAGGGGATTACGAGCAGTACTTC. The chain has TRBV19 and TRBJ2-7, with 9 bases lining up with TRBD1. The V gene end was trimmed by 2 bases and the J gene end by 4 bases; junction bases not matched to a gene: 3. The CDR3 has 14 amino acids. The germline V gene has CDR1 LNHDA and CDR2 SQIVND (reference sequence).

The chain has TRBV6-1 and TRBJ2-5; 8 positions match TRBD1. J was trimmed by 2 bases and V by 0 bases; bases with no gene match: 5. This CDR3 spans 16 amino acids. The germline V gene has CDR1 MNHNS and CDR2 SASEGT. For the CDR3, the DNA is TGTGCCAGCAGTGAAGCCTGGACAGGGTGGCAAGAGACCCAGTACTTC. Residues: CASSEAWTGWQETQYF.

This chain links TRBV11-2 with TRBJ1-6, with D possibly being TRBD1 (5 bases). V was cut by 1 base and J by 13 bases, with 17 bases left in between. CDR3 size: 15 residues. CDR1 is SGHAT, CDR2 FQNNGV, per germline. CDR3 residues: CASSLGHGPKGPLHF. The DNA for the CDR3 is TGTGCCAGCAGCTTAGGTCACGGCCCAAAGGGGCCCCTCCACTTT.

The chain links TRBV10-1 to TRBJ1-4; weak D call: TRBD1 (5 bases). Trimming took off 11 bases at V and 2 bases at J, with 12 bases between the two ends. This CDR3 has 13 residues. CDR1 is WNHNN, CDR2 SYGVQD, per germline (reference sequence). The CDR3 loop reads CAGHARTNEKLFF. Here the CDR3 DNA reads TGCGCCGGACACGCACGGACTAATGAAAAACTGTTTTTT.

The chain combines TRBV28 with TRBJ1-3, with D possibly matching TRBD1 (6 bases). This CDR3 is 15 amino acids long. Germline CDR1 reads MDHEN; CDR2 reads SYDVKM. V was pared by 10 bases and J by 1 base, with 17 bases between. The CDR3 nucleotides read TGTGCCACCAAAAAGGGAACAGGGTCTGGAAACACCATATATTTT. Amino acid sequence: CATKKGTGSGNTIYF.

This sequence joins TRBV10-3 and TRBJ1-6, with 8 bases lining up with TRBD1. The V gene end was trimmed by 6 bases and the J gene end by 13 bases; junction bases not matched to a gene: 8. This CDR3 comprises 13 residues. Germline V lookup: CDR1 ENHRY, CDR2 SYGVKD. CDR3 loop: CAIRGQGVEPLHF. The CDR3 DNA sequence: TGTGCCATCAGAGGACAGGGAGTGGAGCCCCTCCACTTT.

The CDR3 is CSAKRGQGYTF. CDR3 coding DNA: TGCAGTGCTAAGAGGGGGCAGGGCTACACCTTC. This rearrangement joins TRBV20-1 to TRBJ1-2, with TRBD1 matching 7 bases. The V gene end was trimmed by 4 bases and the J gene end by 8 bases; junction bases not matched to a gene: 4. This CDR3 region has 11 residues. Germline-derived CDR1 and CDR2 are DFQATT and SNEGSKA (reference sequence).

The J gene is TRBJ1-5, the V gene TRBV19; the match to TRBD1 covers 9 bases. Trimming removed 3 bases from V and 3 bases from J; junction bases left unmatched: 9. The CDR3 length is 17 residues. CDR1 is LNHDA, CDR2 SQIVND, per germline (reference sequence). The CDR3 is CASSISHRGRVNQPQHF. DNA for the CDR3: TGTGCCAGTAGTATTTCTCACAGGGGGCGCGTCAATCAGCCCCAGCATTTT.

This chain links TRBV28 with TRBJ1-5; D remains ambiguous. V lost 2 bases and J 7 bases, leaving 3 bases between the germline ends. Germline CDR1 reads MDHEN; CDR2 reads SYDVKM. The CDR3 is made up of 11 amino acids. The CDR3 protein is CASSLQQPQHF. The CDR3 DNA reads TGTGCCAGCAGTTTACAGCAGCCCCAGCATTTT. The full variable domain, its missing parts supplied by reference TRBV28 and TRBJ1-5, is DVKVTQSSRYLVKRTGEKVFLECVQDMDHENMFWYRQDPGLGLRLIYFSYDVKMKEKGDIPEGYSVSREKKERFSLILESASTNQTSMYLCASSLQQPQHFGDGTRLSIL.